What follows are 13 T cell receptor beta chains derived from one specimen sequenced in a study of vaccination and CD4 T cells after COVID-19. These receptors have no identified antigens. Treatment given: roughly 10-day PBMC culture with coronavirus spike peptide pools or control peptides (ViraFEST assay). Cultured CD4+ T cell DNA underwent sequencing with the Oncomine TCR Beta short-read assay. MiXCR, applied by TCRdb to the PCR reads, yields one record per CDR3 protein. The table includes about 20,000 distinct CDR3 sequences, about 40% detected once. Specimen: CD4+ T cells from blood, cultured in vitro, collected after SARS-CoV-2 vaccination. The source of these receptors is a human donor who had recovered from COVID-19.

This clonotype has more than one count but fewer than ten. This chain connects TRBV19 to TRBJ2-3; either TRBD1 or TRBD2 may fit D (5 bases each). V was clipped by 3 bases and J by 4 bases, with 11 bases between them. This CDR3 contains 14 residues. CDR1 and CDR2 from the germline V gene are LNHDA and SQIVND (reference sequence). The CDR3 DNA is TGTGCCAGTAGTATTCAGGGACGGGCAGATACGCAGTATTTT. Translating gives CASSIQGRADTQYF.

This clonotype has only a few counts. The V and J genes are TRBV6-2 or TRBV6-3 and TRBJ2-7; D remains ambiguous. Trimming took 9 bases from V and 3 from J, leaving 18 bases between them. The CDR3 loop spans 14 amino acids. CDR1 is MNHEY and CDR2 is SVGEGT in the germline V gene. The chain's CDR3 is CARLGLWPYYEQYF. In nucleotides, the CDR3 is TGTGCCAGACTGGGTCTCTGGCCGTACTACGAGCAGTACTTC.

A few counts support this clonotype. The chain employs TRBV7-3 and TRBJ2-2, with 7 bases that match TRBD1. J lost 0 bases, V lost 4 bases, and 5 bases had no gene match. The germline V gene encodes CDR1 SGHTA and CDR2 FQGTGA. The CDR3 is 16 residues long. CDR3 coding DNA: TGTGCCAGCAGCTCACAGGGGATACCGAACACCGGGGAGCTGTTTTTT. This sequence encodes CASSSQGIPNTGELFF.

There are a few counts of this clonotype. The rearrangement joins TRBV6-4 to TRBJ1-5, with D possibly matching TRBD1 (6 bases). The germline V gene has CDR1 MRHNA and CDR2 SNTAGT. This CDR3 contains 15 residues. Deletions cut 10 bases from V and 3 bases from J, with 19 bases between. The CDR3, as DNA: TGTGCCAACTTACCAATCGGACAGAACAATCAGCCCCAGCATTTT. Encoded protein: CANLPIGQNNQPQHF.

This clonotype is judged medium-sized. The chain uses TRBV7-2 and TRBJ2-5; D might be TRBD2 (5 bases). The CDR3 has 18 amino acids. Per germline, CDR1 SGHTA and CDR2 FQGNSA. The germline V and J ends were trimmed by 1 base and 5 bases, with 23 bases remaining between them. CDR3 DNA: TGTGCCAGCAGCTTAGTACCCCCTACCGGGTATACTAGGGAGACCCAGTACTTC. Its translation: CASSLVPPTGYTRETQYF. Full variable domain (missing parts from reference TRBV7-2 and TRBJ2-5): GAGVSQSPSNKVTEKGKDVELRCDPISGHTALYWYRQSLGQGLEFLIYFQGNSAPDKSGLPSDRFSAERTGGSVSTLTIQRTQQEDSAVYLCASSLVPPTGYTRETQYFGPGTRLLVL.

The V and J genes are TRBV19 and TRBJ2-3; possibly TRBD1 for D (6 bases). V lost 0 bases and J 7 bases, leaving 8 bases between the germline ends. Germline V gene lookup returns CDR1 LNHDA and CDR2 SQIVND (reference sequence). CDR3 length: 13 residues. CDR3 DNA sequence: TGTGCCAGTAGTATAGACAGGGGTAATACGCAGTATTTT. It specifies CASSIDRGNTQYF. Drawing the rest from reference TRBV19 and TRBJ2-3, the complete variable domain is DGGITQSPKYLFRKEGQNVTLSCEQNLNHDAMYWYRQDPGQGLRLIYYSQIVNDFQKGDIAEGYSVSREKKESFPLTVTSAQKNPTAFYLCASSIDRGNTQYFGPGTRLTVL.

This sequence joins TRBV28 and TRBJ1-1, with a tentative D call TRBD1 (6 bases). The ends were cut back, 10 bases at V and 6 bases at J, with 12 bases in the middle. CDR1 is MDHEN and CDR2 is SYDVKM in the germline V gene. This CDR3 is 11 amino acids long. CDR3 loop: CAIQRGAEAFF. CDR3 nucleotide sequence: TGTGCCATCCAAAGGGGGGCTGAAGCTTTCTTT.

This clonotype has more than one count but fewer than ten. The chain combines TRBV6-1 with TRBJ1-1, with 10 bases aligning to TRBD1. CDR3 size: 17 residues. V dropped 5 bases and J dropped 4; count of bases not matched to a gene: 13. Germline V gene sequence: CDR1 MNHNS, CDR2 SASEGT. CDR3 loop: CASSHGTGVGWGTEAFF. CDR3 sequence (DNA): TGTGCCAGCAGTCACGGGACAGGGGTTGGTTGGGGCACTGAAGCTTTCTTT.

The genes are TRBV7-8 and TRBJ1-5; 7 bases agree with TRBD1. Germline assignment: CDR1 SGHVS and CDR2 FQNEAQ. CDR3 length: 14 amino acids. V was pared by 5 bases and J by 7 bases, with 8 bases of the junction left unmatched. CDR3 in amino acids: CASSPYRGQQPQHF. The CDR3 nucleotides read TGTGCCAGCAGCCCCTATAGGGGGCAACAGCCCCAGCATTTT.

V is TRBV28 and J is TRBJ2-7; unclear D gene. There are 12 residues in the CDR3. From germline, CDR1 is MDHEN and CDR2 SYDVKM. Trimming pared 3 bases from V and 7 bases from J, leaving 10 bases between. The CDR3 is CASSFSRREQYF. For the CDR3, the DNA is TGTGCCAGCAGTTTCAGTAGACGGGAGCAGTACTTC.

CDR3 DNA sequence: TGTGCCAGCAGTTTAACGCCAACTAACTATGGCTACACCTTC. Its translation is CASSLTPTNYGYTF. The V and J genes are TRBV6-2 or TRBV6-3 and TRBJ1-2; no firm D call. Trimming left V 4 bases short and J 0 bases short, with 9 bases between. Germline CDR1 and CDR2: MNHEY and SVGEGT. CDR3 size: 14 residues.

This clonotype occurred once. The chain couples TRBV4-3 to TRBJ1-6; the D gene is possibly TRBD1 (6 bases). The CDR3 is 17 amino acids. Germline V lookup: CDR1 LGHNA, CDR2 YSLEER. V was shortened by 1 base and J by 7 bases, with 17 bases between the two germline ends. CDR3 protein: CASSQGGGGALNSPLHF. Written as DNA, the CDR3 is TGCGCCAGCAGCCAAGGTGGCGGGGGCGCGTTGAATTCACCCCTCCACTTT.

This clonotype was counted only a few times. The chain carries TRBV7-3 and TRBJ2-5; tentative D call: TRBD1 (5 bases). The CDR3 spans 14 residues. V shed 3 bases and J shed 5 bases, with 13 bases lying between them. Germline-derived CDR1 and CDR2 are SGHTA and FQGTGA. CDR3: CASSFGPSGETQYF. The CDR3 coding sequence is TGTGCCAGCAGCTTCGGTCCCTCAGGGGAGACCCAGTACTTC. The full variable domain, its missing parts supplied by reference TRBV7-3 and TRBJ2-5, is GAGVSQTPSNKVTEKGKYVELRCDPISGHTALYWYRQSLGQGPEFLIYFQGTGAADDSGLPNDRFFAVRPEGSVSTLKIQRTERGDSAVYLCASSFGPSGETQYFGPGTRLLVL.